This T cell receptor beta chain came from a study of OX40 agonist ivuxolimab in advanced cancers. The table came from immunoSEQ multiplex PCR; TCRdb's copy has only in-frame clones and leaves some out. Among approximately 50,000 clones listed, roughly 80% were seen once. The V and J ends lost 1 base and 5 bases, in that order; junction bases with no gene match: 6. From germline, CDR1 is SGHAT and CDR2 FQDESV (reference sequence). This CDR3 is 15 amino acids long. At cycle 4 day 1, cycle 7 day 1, and baseline, blood was sampled. A word on this clone: Its antigen is undetermined.

Notes on the study in general: CD4+ and CD8+ T cells in blood underwent clonal expansion by week 6 at 0.1 to 3.0 mg/kg. Among expanded peripheral T cells, antigen specificity went undetermined. Among the lowest peripheral clonal expansion occurred in 0.1-3.0 mg/kg partial responders.

The specimen was CD4+ or CD8+ T cells sorted from blood, collected in a trial of the OX40 agonist ivuxolimab. This sequence joins TRBV11-1 and TRBJ2-7; TRBD2 matches 9 bases. This clonotype was obtained from an adult with an advanced solid tumor such as melanoma, head and neck, liver or kidney cancer. CDR3 DNA sequence: TGTGCCAGCAGCTTAGGGGGGAGCGGGAGGAACGAGCAGTACTTC. Residues: CASSLGGSGRNEQYF. Looking up the rest from reference TRBV11-1 and TRBJ2-7 gives the full variable domain: EAEVAQSPRYKITEKSQAVAFWCDPISGHATLYWYRQILGQGPELLVQFQDESVVDDSQLPKDRFSAERLKGVDSTLKIQPAELGDSAMYLCASSLGGSGRNEQYFGPGTRLTVT.